This T cell receptor beta chain was documented in a study of cytomegalovirus exposure and HLA in healthy donors. General observations from the study: Later analysis suggested links between common viral pathogens and several top significant clusters. For TCR beta chains, V- and J-gene trimming was later linked to a missense DCLRE1C variant. In all likelihood, a cluster of highly shared sequence variants was a sequencing artifact.

The PCR was carried out with 60 Vbeta primers and 13 Jbeta primers. Repertoires were generated with immunoSEQ multiplex PCR, while TCRdb's copy carries only in-frame clones and drops some. The sample includes a few hundred thousand clones, about 86% of them seen just once. Notes on this clone: Its matching antigen is unknown.

The specimen was PBMCs. The origin of this receptor is a woman aged 60-70 years in good health and CMV-seropositive.

The CDR3 loop is CASSVGQGSNQPQHF. The DNA for the CDR3 is TGTGCCAGCAGCGTCGGACAGGGGAGCAATCAGCCCCAGCATTTT. The chain has TRBV9 and TRBJ1-5, with 9 positions matching TRBD1. CDR1 SGDLS and CDR2 YYNGEE come from the germline V gene. The CDR3 contains 15 residues. J lost 1 base, V lost 2 bases, and 1 base had no gene match.